A single sample is the source of the 10 T cell receptor beta chains below, sequenced in a study of OX40 agonist ivuxolimab in advanced cancers. Libraries came from the immunoSEQ multiplex PCR assay. TCRdb provides this immuneACCESS table in a form limited to in-frame rearrangements. Some clones are lacking; in checked studies, under half of them reflect an unresolved V gene, and why the rest are absent is not known. A total of tens of thousands of clones appear in this sample, approximately 90% of them only once. The ten top clones hold approximately 3% of the sample. Specimen: CD4+ or CD8+ T cells sorted from blood, collected in a trial of the OX40 agonist ivuxolimab. Receptors originate from an adult with an advanced solid tumor such as melanoma, head and neck, liver or kidney cancer.

V usage is TRBV5-6 and J usage is TRBJ2-3; 9 bases match TRBD1. The V segment lost 4 bases and the J segment 4 bases; nucleotides outside the gene matches: 4. Germline V gene lookup returns CDR1 SGHDT and CDR2 YYEEEE. CDR3 length equals 14 residues. The CDR3 protein is CASSPGQGPDTQYF. The CDR3 nucleotides are TGTGCCAGCAGCCCTGGACAGGGGCCAGATACGCAGTATTTT.

CDR3 protein: CASSFASGSSYEQYF. CDR3 DNA sequence: TGTGCCAGCAGCTTTGCGTCCGGGAGCTCCTACGAGCAGTACTTC. The chain links TRBV5-5 to TRBJ2-7; D is possibly TRBD2 (6 bases). Germline V gene data show CDR1 as SGHKS and CDR2 as YYEKEE (reference sequence). Trimming shortened V by 2 bases and J by 0 bases, and 12 bases separated the two germline ends. The CDR3 covers 15 residues.

This clone has a single count. The chain employs TRBV6-6 and TRBJ1-4; TRBD1 matches 7 bases. The CDR3 has 14 amino acids. V lost 5 bases and J lost 0; bases outside the gene matches: 0. Germline-derived CDR1 and CDR2 are MNHNY and SVGAGI (reference sequence). This CDR3 is CASSQGATNEKLFF. The CDR3 nucleotides are TGTGCCAGCAGTCAGGGGGCAACTAATGAAAAACTGTTTTTT.

This sequence joins TRBV6-5 and TRBJ2-7, with TRBD1 matching 7 bases. The CDR3 contains 14 residues. The junction had 6 bases not matched to a gene; V was cut back by 5 bases and J by 2 bases. Germline assignment: CDR1 MNHEY and CDR2 SVGAGI. The CDR3 DNA reads as TGTGCCAGCAGTGGGACAGACAGAGCCTACGAGCAGTACTTC. Encoded protein: CASSGTDRAYEQYF.

This clone was detected once. The rearrangement uses TRBV13 and TRBJ2-3; TRBD1 matches 9 bases. The ends lost 5 bases at V and 2 bases at J; junction bases unmatched: 5. CDR3 length equals 15 residues. Per the germline V gene, CDR1 is PRHDT and CDR2 is FYEKMQ (reference sequence). The CDR3 nucleotides are TGTGCCAGCAGCCTCCGGACAGGGGCCACAGATACGCAGTATTTT. Protein: CASSLRTGATDTQYF.

This clone was seen just once. The V gene is TRBV5-4, the J gene TRBJ1-1, with D hard to call. This CDR3 has 11 residues. Germline-derived CDR1 and CDR2 are SGHNT and YYREEE (reference sequence). V gave up 2 bases and J gave up 3 bases, with 2 bases separating them. In DNA form, the CDR3 reads TGTGCCAGCAGCTTAGACACTGAAGCTTTCTTT. As protein: CASSLDTEAFF.

V gene TRBV11-2 combines with J gene TRBJ2-5; D gene ambiguous. Trimming pared 5 bases from V and 4 bases from J, leaving 5 bases between. Germline V gene data show CDR1 as SGHAT and CDR2 as FQNNGV. This CDR3 comprises 11 residues. Written as DNA, the CDR3 is TGTGCCAGCAGCCTAGGAGAGACCCAGTACTTC. Amino acids: CASSLGETQYF.

This clone occurred once. This chain joins TRBV29-1 and TRBJ2-5; D may be TRBD1 (6 bases). The germline V and J ends were trimmed by 5 bases and 2 bases, with 12 bases remaining between them. In germline, CDR1 is SQVTM, CDR2 ANQGSEA. The length of the CDR3 is 13 residues. The CDR3 DNA sequence: TGCAGCGTTAGGGACACCCGTCAAGAGACCCAGTACTTC. It translates to CSVRDTRQETQYF.

The V and J genes are TRBV19 and TRBJ2-1; 7 nucleotides agree with TRBD1. V was pared by 5 bases and J by 0 bases, with 4 bases of the junction left unmatched. The CDR3 contains 15 residues. Germline CDR1 reads LNHDA; CDR2 reads SQIVND (reference sequence). CDR3 loop: CASSPAGGSYNEQFF. The CDR3 nucleotides read TGTGCCAGTAGTCCCGCAGGGGGCTCCTACAATGAGCAGTTCTTC.

This CDR3 reads CASSLGNTGLTVSKAFF. In DNA form, the CDR3 reads TGTGCCAGCAGCTTAGGAAATACAGGACTCACGGTGTCGAAAGCTTTCTTT. The chain carries TRBV7-2 and TRBJ1-1; D perhaps matches TRBD1 (5 bases). CDR3 length: 17 amino acids. Germline assignment: CDR1 SGHTA and CDR2 FQGNSA. V gave up 1 base and J gave up 9 bases, with 24 bases separating them. The full variable domain, its missing parts supplied by reference TRBV7-2 and TRBJ1-1, is GAGVSQSPSNKVTEKGKDVELRCDPISGHTALYWYRQSLGQGLEFLIYFQGNSAPDKSGLPSDRFSAERTGGSVSTLTIQRTQQEDSAVYLCASSLGNTGLTVSKAFFGQGTRLTVV.